Listed below are T cell receptor beta chains from one sample, sequenced in a study of blood T cell repertoires in COVID-19. Using immunoSEQ multiplex PCR, the repertoire was profiled, and TCRdb retains in-frame clones only, with some absent. This table has roughly 150,000 clones, approximately 80% appearing once. Sequenced material: PBMCs or T cells enriched from blood (not recorded which). The receptors shown here come from a man between 65 and 85 years old who had been exposed to COVID-19. Each CDR3 is given with its conserved first and last residue. Each record gives: CDR3 length, D gene, V gene, J gene, clone size, CDR3 protein, CDR3 DNA. The D gene is left open where the match is weak. Size values are once, few and many counts, or a class for expanded clones, and some rows have none.

13	.	TRBV6-4	TRBJ1-6	.	CASSRERNSPLHF	TGTGCCAGCAGCCGAGAGAGGAATTCACCCCTCCACTTT
15	.	TRBV29-1	TRBJ1-6	.	CSVPTGEGNNSPLHF	TGCAGCGTACCCACGGGGGAGGGTAATAATTCACCCCTCCACTTT
13	.	TRBV5-4	TRBJ2-7	.	CASAQGVTYEQYF	TGTGCCAGCGCACAGGGAGTGACCTACGAGCAGTACTTC
13	TRBD1	TRBV14	TRBJ1-1	.	CASSQQGAPEAFF	TGTGCCAGCAGCCAACAGGGGGCTCCTGAAGCTTTCTTT
13	.	TRBV7-9	TRBJ2-7	.	CASSYIDRSEQYF	TGTGCCAGCAGCTATATAGACAGGTCCGAGCAGTACTTC
13	TRBD1	TRBV4-3	TRBJ1-2	.	CASSQIQGQGYTF	TGCGCCAGCAGCCAGATACAGGGGCAGGGCTACACCTTC
16	TRBD1	TRBV7-9	TRBJ2-2	.	CASSSARQGWSGELFF	TGTGCCAGCAGCTCCGCCCGACAGGGTTGGTCCGGGGAGCTGTTTTTT
14	TRBD1	TRBV5-8	TRBJ1-2	once	CASSQGQGNYGYTF	TGTGCCAGCAGCCAGGGACAGGGTAACTATGGCTACACCTTC
15	.	TRBV6-2/TRBV6-3	TRBJ1-2	.	CASSRALDMGRGYTF	TGTGCCAGCAGCCGGGCCTTGGATATGGGGCGCGGCTACACCTTC
16	.	TRBV7-8	TRBJ1-3	.	CASSLGAPGVGNTIYF	TGTGCCAGCAGCTTAGGGGCCCCAGGGGTAGGGAACACCATATATTTT
15	TRBD1	TRBV5-5	TRBJ2-7	.	CASSLGQGLSYEQYF	TGTGCCAGCAGCCTGGGACAGGGCCTCTCCTACGAGCAGTACTTC
14	.	TRBV25-1	TRBJ2-5	.	CASSESARRMAQYF	TGTGCCAGCAGTGAATCAGCCCGGCGGATGGCCCAGTACTTC